Sequencing of this T cell receptor (beta chain) was carried out in a study of control samples from healthy donors and cancer patients. V was pared by 0 bases and J by 5 bases, with 11 bases between. Germline-derived CDR1 and CDR2 are LGHNA and YSLEER. The CDR3 is 15 residues long. TCRdb keeps only in-frame clones here, not all; method: immunoSEQ multiplex PCR. Of roughly 18,000 clones listed, approximately 86% are singletons. The J gene is TRBJ1-5, the V gene TRBV4-3; D is uncertain. The receptor was isolated from a woman aged 70-85 years with colorectal cancer. Sequencing input: PBMCs. The CDR3 reads CASSQERRSDQPQHF. The CDR3 nucleotides read TGCGCCAGCAGCCAAGAGCGCAGGTCCGATCAGCCCCAGCATTTT.